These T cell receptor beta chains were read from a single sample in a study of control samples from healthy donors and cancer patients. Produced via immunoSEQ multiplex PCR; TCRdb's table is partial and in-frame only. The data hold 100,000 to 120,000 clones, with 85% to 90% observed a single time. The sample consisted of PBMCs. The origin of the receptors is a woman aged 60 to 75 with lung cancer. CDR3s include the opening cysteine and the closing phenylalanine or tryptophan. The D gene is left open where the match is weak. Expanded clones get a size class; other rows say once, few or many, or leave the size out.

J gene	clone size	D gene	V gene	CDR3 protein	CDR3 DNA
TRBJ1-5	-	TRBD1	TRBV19	CASSIPQGGVGQPQHF	TGTGCCAGTAGTATACCACAGGGGGGGGTAGGACAGCCCCAGCATTTT
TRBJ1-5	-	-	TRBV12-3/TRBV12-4	CASSLTTYQPQHF	TGTGCCAGCAGTTTGACGACTTATCAGCCCCAGCATTTT
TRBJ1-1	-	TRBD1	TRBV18	CASSQQGARDTEAFF	TGTGCCAGCTCACAACAGGGGGCGCGGGACACTGAAGCTTTCTTT
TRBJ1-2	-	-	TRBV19	CASSPGTVSGLDMVGYTF	TGTGCCAGTAGTCCTGGGACGGTCTCAGGGCTGGACATGGTCGGCTACACCTTC
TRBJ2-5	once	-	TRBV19	CASSLTVNQETQYF	TGTGCCAGTAGTCTTACGGTAAATCAAGAGACCCAGTACTTC
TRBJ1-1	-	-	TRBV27	CASRGLGVNTEAFF	TGTGCCAGCAGGGGGCTTGGCGTGAACACTGAAGCTTTCTTT
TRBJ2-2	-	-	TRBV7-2	CASSPRLGRYTGELFF	TGTGCCAGCAGCCCAAGACTCGGACGGTACACCGGGGAGCTGTTTTTT
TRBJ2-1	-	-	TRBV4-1	CASSQADRSLSYNEQFF	TGCGCCAGCAGCCAGGCTGACAGGTCCCTCTCCTACAATGAGCAGTTCTTC
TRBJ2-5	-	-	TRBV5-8	CASSFGGGKTQYF	TGTGCCAGCAGCTTCGGGGGAGGAAAGACCCAGTACTTC
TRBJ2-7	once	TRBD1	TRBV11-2	CASSLEQGASEQYF	TGTGCCAGCAGCTTAGAGCAGGGGGCGAGCGAGCAGTACTTC